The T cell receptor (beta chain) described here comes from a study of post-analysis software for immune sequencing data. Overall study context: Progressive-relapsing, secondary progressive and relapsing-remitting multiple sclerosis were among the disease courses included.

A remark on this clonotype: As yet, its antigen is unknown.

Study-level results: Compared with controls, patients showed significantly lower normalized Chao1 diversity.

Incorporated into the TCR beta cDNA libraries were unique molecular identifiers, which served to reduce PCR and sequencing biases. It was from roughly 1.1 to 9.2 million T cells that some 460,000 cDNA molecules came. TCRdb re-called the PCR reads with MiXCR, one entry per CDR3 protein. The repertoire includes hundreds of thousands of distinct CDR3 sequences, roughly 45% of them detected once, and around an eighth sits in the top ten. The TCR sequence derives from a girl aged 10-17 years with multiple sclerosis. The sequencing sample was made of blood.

CDR3 protein: CASSSRASGYNEQFF. The CDR3 DNA follows: TGTGCCAGCAGCTCTCGGGCTAGCGGGTACAATGAGCAGTTCTTC. The chain has TRBV28 and TRBJ2-1; 8 bases are a match to TRBD2. V was pared by 6 bases and J by 4 bases, with 8 bases of the junction left unmatched. CDR1 is MDHEN and CDR2 is SYDVKM in the germline V gene. The CDR3 is made up of 15 amino acids.